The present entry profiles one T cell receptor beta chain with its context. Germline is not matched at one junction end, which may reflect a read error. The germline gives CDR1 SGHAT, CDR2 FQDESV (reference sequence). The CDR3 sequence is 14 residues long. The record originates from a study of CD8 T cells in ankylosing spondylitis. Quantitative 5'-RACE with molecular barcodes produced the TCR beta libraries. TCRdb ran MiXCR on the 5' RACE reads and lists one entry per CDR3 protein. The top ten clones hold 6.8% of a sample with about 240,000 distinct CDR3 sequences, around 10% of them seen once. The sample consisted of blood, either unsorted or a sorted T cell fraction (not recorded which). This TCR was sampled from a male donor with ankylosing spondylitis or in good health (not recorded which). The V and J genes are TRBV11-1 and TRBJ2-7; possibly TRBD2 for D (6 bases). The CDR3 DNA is TGTACCAGCAGCTTAGGAGGGAGCGGCTACGAGCAGTACTTC. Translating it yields CTSSLGGSGYEQYF.